These 19 T cell receptor beta chains originate from one sample sequenced in a study of CD8 T cells in ankylosing spondylitis (dated by TCRdb to about 2017). Overall study outcomes, separate from this receptor: Blood from ankylosing spondylitis patients appeared to be characterized by a TCR beta motif made up of 8 or 9 highly homologous amino acid variants.

The antigens of these receptors remain unknown. Library method: 5' RACE. For sequencing, an Illumina HiSeq 2500 was employed. The public reads were reprocessed in TCRdb via fastp at Q25 and MiXCR, keeping in-frame beta chains. Rows matching on CDR3 protein sequence are summarized as one entry with the most common DNA and genes. The sample contains around 890,000 distinct CDR3 sequences, over 9.5% of them found a single time. Clones ranked in the top ten supply about 0.49% of the sample. Sequenced input: blood, either unsorted or a sorted T cell fraction (not recorded which). The receptors stem from a male donor with ankylosing spondylitis.

This sequence joins TRBV5-1 and TRBJ2-5; 9 bases match TRBD1. Germline CDR1 and CDR2: SGHRS and YFSETQ. V lost 4 bases and J lost 5; bases outside the gene matches: 6. The CDR3 contains 14 residues. CDR3 amino acids: CASSADGTGETQYF. For the CDR3, the DNA is TGCGCCAGCAGCGCCGATGGGACAGGGGAGACCCAGTACTTC.

The J gene is TRBJ2-2, the V gene TRBV7-3, with no clear D. Per germline, CDR1 SGHTA and CDR2 FQGTGA. V gave up 5 bases and J gave up 5 bases, with 12 bases separating them. The CDR3 contains 14 residues. CDR3: CASSPPRWTGELFF. In nucleotides, the CDR3 is TGTGCCAGCAGCCCCCCCCGGTGGACCGGGGAGCTGTTTTTT. Drawing the rest from reference TRBV7-3 and TRBJ2-2, the complete variable domain is GAGVSQTPSNKVTEKGKYVELRCDPISGHTALYWYRQSLGQGPEFLIYFQGTGAADDSGLPNDRFFAVRPEGSVSTLKIQRTERGDSAVYLCASSPPRWTGELFFGEGSRLTVL.

V gene TRBV20-1 combines with J gene TRBJ2-6, with D hard to call. Germline CDR1 DFQATT, CDR2 SNEGSKA (reference sequence). The CDR3 consists of 14 residues. Trimming removed 2 bases from V and 7 bases from J, with 12 bases in between. The CDR3 sequence is CSARRSGGANVLTF. CDR3 DNA: TGCAGTGCTAGACGATCTGGCGGAGCCAACGTCCTGACTTTC.

This clonotype was picked up many times. The gene calls are TRBV10-3 and TRBJ2-1, with 11 bases that match TRBD2. This CDR3 is built from 17 residues. The V gene end was trimmed by 3 bases and the J gene end by 0 bases; junction bases not matched to a gene: 4. From germline, CDR1 is ENHRY and CDR2 SYGVKD. CDR3 protein: CAISESSGRPSYNEQFF. In DNA form, the CDR3 reads TGTGCCATCAGTGAATCTAGCGGGAGGCCCTCCTACAATGAGCAGTTCTTC.

This clonotype has just a few counts. V usage is TRBV20-1 and J usage is TRBJ1-5; perhaps TRBD1 as D (5 bases). CDR1 is DFQATT, CDR2 SNEGSKA, per germline (reference sequence). The CDR3 covers 13 residues. V lost 3 bases to trimming and J lost 5 bases, with 11 bases between them. The CDR3 region is CSARGGGDQPQHF. Here the CDR3 DNA reads TGCAGTGCTAGGGGTGGGGGGGATCAGCCCCAGCATTTT.

The chain combines TRBV27 with TRBJ1-5, with D possibly TRBD1 on 5 matching bases. Germline CDR1 reads MNHEY; CDR2 reads SMNVEV (reference sequence). V lost 3 bases to trimming and J lost 12 bases, with 15 bases between them. The CDR3 loop spans 13 amino acids. The CDR3 region is CASSFGGAEYQHF. The CDR3 region has the DNA TGTGCCAGCAGTTTTGGAGGGGCGGAGTACCAGCATTTT.

There are a few counts of this clonotype. The chain couples TRBV5-1 to TRBJ2-5, with TRBD1 matching over 7 bases. Looked up from germline, CDR1 is SGHRS and CDR2 is YFSETQ. V shed 0 bases and J 4 bases; nucleotides not matched to a gene: 12. This CDR3 is 17 amino acids long. This CDR3 reads CASSLAETGRAGETQYF. In DNA, the CDR3 is TGCGCCAGCAGCTTGGCTGAGACAGGGCGGGCAGGAGAGACCCAGTACTTC.

The V gene is TRBV2, the J gene TRBJ2-7, with unresolved D. Trimming pared 6 bases from V and 7 bases from J, leaving 19 bases between. The CDR3 is 14 residues long. The germline CDR1 and CDR2 sequences are SNHLY and FYNNEI. The CDR3 coding sequence is TGTGCCAGCAGGAAGGAGACACGAGTAGTGGAGCAGTACTTC. Amino acids: CASRKETRVVEQYF.

This clonotype has only a few counts. The chain joins TRBV5-1 to TRBJ1-2; D perhaps matches TRBD1 (6 bases). This CDR3 contains 12 residues. Germline CDR1 is SGHRS and CDR2 is YFSETQ. V dropped 2 bases and J dropped 8 bases, with 10 bases sitting between them. In DNA, the CDR3 is TGCGCCAGCAGCTTCACAGGGAAAGGCTACACCTTC. Translation: CASSFTGKGYTF. Full variable domain (missing parts from reference TRBV5-1 and TRBJ1-2): KAGVTQTPRYLIKTRGQQVTLSCSPISGHRSVSWYQQTPGQGLQFLFEYFSETQRNKGNFPGRFSGRQFSNSRSEMNVSTLELGDSALYLCASSFTGKGYTFGSGTRLTVV.

Only a few counts were recorded for this clonotype. The rearrangement joins TRBV20-1 to TRBJ2-5; TRBD1 matches 10 bases. CDR3 length equals 15 residues. Germline CDR1 DFQATT, CDR2 SNEGSKA (reference sequence). Trimming removed 0 bases from V and 1 base from J; junction bases left unmatched: 2. The CDR3 is CSARERTGGQETQYF. CDR3 sequence (DNA): TGCAGTGCTAGAGAACGGACAGGGGGCCAAGAGACCCAGTACTTC.

The table lists this clonotype with a few counts. V usage is TRBV10-3 and J usage is TRBJ1-1; D is perhaps TRBD1 (5 bases). CDR1 and CDR2 (germline): ENHRY, SYGVKD. Trimming cost V 8 bases and J 3 bases, with 10 bases left between them. This CDR3 has 12 residues. CDR3 nucleotide sequence: TGTGCCATCTCGGTAGGGGACACTGAAGCTTTCTTT. Its translation is CAISVGDTEAFF.

A few counts support this clonotype. V and J are TRBV6-5 and TRBJ1-2; D not certain. CDR1 is MNHEY and CDR2 is SVGAGI in the germline V gene. This CDR3 comprises 15 residues. Trimming stripped 3 bases from V and 2 bases from J, with 13 bases between. The CDR3 nucleotides are TGTGCCAGCAGTTATTCGACCGCCTGGAACTATGGCTACACCTTC. Its protein is CASSYSTAWNYGYTF.

V is TRBV3-1 and J is TRBJ1-2, with a tentative D call TRBD1 (6 bases). Per the germline V gene, CDR1 is LGHDT and CDR2 is YNNKEL (reference sequence). CDR3 length: 15 amino acids. Trimming removed 2 bases at V and 2 bases at J, with 12 bases between. CDR3 coding DNA: TGTGCCAGCAGCCAATCTGGGGGGGGCAACTATGGCTACACCTTC. Amino acid sequence: CASSQSGGGNYGYTF. Filled out from reference TRBV3-1 and TRBJ1-2, the complete variable domain reads DTAVSQTPKYLVTQMGNDKSIKCEQNLGHDTMYWYKQDSKKFLKIMFSYNNKELIINETVPNRFSPKSPDKAHLNLHINSLELGDSAVYFCASSQSGGGNYGYTFGSGTRLTVV.

The rearrangement links TRBV10-2 to TRBJ2-3; TRBD1 might be the D (5 bases). V lost 8 bases, J lost 4 bases, and 19 bases lay in between. The germline CDR1 and CDR2 sequences are WSHSY and SAAADI. The CDR3 length is 15 residues. The CDR3 loop is CASGPRDGAADTQYF. The CDR3 DNA reads TGCGCCAGCGGCCCCAGGGATGGGGCGGCAGATACGCAGTATTTT.

This clonotype was counted only a few times. The V gene is TRBV20-1, the J gene TRBJ2-3; D is tentatively TRBD1 or TRBD2 (5 bases each). The CDR3 sequence is 14 residues long. Germline V gives CDR1 DFQATT, CDR2 SNEGSKA (reference sequence). V lost 6 bases and J 0 bases, leaving 13 bases between the germline ends. This CDR3 is CSARDPTSTDTQYF. Written as DNA, the CDR3 is TGCAGTGCAAGGGACCCCACTAGCACAGATACGCAGTATTTT.

This clonotype has more than one count but fewer than ten. The V gene is TRBV6-1, the J gene TRBJ2-7; 10 bases fit TRBD1. With V trimmed by 8 bases and J by 3 bases, 16 bases remained unmatched. Per germline, CDR1 MNHNS and CDR2 SASEGT. The CDR3 extends over 17 amino acids. DNA of the CDR3: TGTGCCAGCGGATATCCCTCAGGGACAGGGGCCTTCTACGAGCAGTACTTC. Translating it yields CASGYPSGTGAFYEQYF.

The gene calls are TRBV7-8 and TRBJ2-7, with D perhaps TRBD1 (6 bases). The CDR3 is 15 residues long. The V end lost 5 bases, the J end lost 3 bases, and 17 bases lay between the germline ends. Germline V CDR1 and CDR2: SGHVS, FQNEAQ. The CDR3 here is CASSLRGIQGYEQYF. The CDR3, as DNA: TGTGCCAGCAGCCTTAGAGGTATACAGGGCTACGAGCAGTACTTC.

This clonotype showed up just a few times. J is TRBJ2-7 and V is TRBV7-2; weak D call: TRBD1 (6 bases). The V end was cut by 5 bases, the J end by 5 bases, with 10 bases between. The CDR3 runs 12 residues. Germline CDR1 SGHTA, CDR2 FQGNSA. The CDR3 nucleotides read TGTGCCAGCAGCCGAAGGGACAACGAGCAGTACTTC. This sequence encodes CASSRRDNEQYF.

The chain links TRBV7-3 to TRBJ2-3; 8 positions agree with TRBD2. The trim removed 1 base at V and 0 bases at J, leaving 3 bases unmatched. This CDR3 region has 16 residues. Germline V gene lookup returns CDR1 SGHTA and CDR2 FQGTGA. The CDR3 nucleotides are TGTGCCAGCAGCTTAAATAGCGGGGCAAGCACAGATACGCAGTATTTT. Translating it yields CASSLNSGASTDTQYF.